The entry below describes one T cell receptor beta chain. In the library, individual cDNA molecules carried attached unique molecular identifiers. From the 5' RACE reads, TCRdb called clonotypes with MiXCR, one entry per CDR3 protein. The table has 25,000 to 30,000 distinct CDR3 sequences, around 5% seen once; the top ten hold approximately 2.4%. The data belong to a study of early T cells in non-severe SARS-CoV-2 infection. Study overall: Investigators sequenced bulk RNA drawn from unsorted whole blood, and chains remained unpaired.

From germline, CDR1 is MNHEY and CDR2 SVGAGI. This CDR3 contains 13 residues. The germline V and J ends were trimmed by 7 bases and 9 bases, with 19 bases remaining between them. The sequencing sample was made of whole blood. The clonotype originates from an adult who was a healthcare worker with PCR-confirmed SARS-CoV-2 infection or an uninfected control (not recorded which). The chain carries TRBV6-5 and TRBJ2-7; a weak D match, TRBD2 (5 bases). This CDR3 reads CASTIHPGGRQYF. In DNA, the CDR3 is TGTGCCAGCACTATACACCCAGGAGGCCGGCAGTACTTC.